This T cell receptor (beta chain) originates from a study of Ad26.COV2.S vaccination and SARS-CoV-2 variants. The treatment was: some 20 received Ad26.COV2.S at low or high dose, single or two shots; roughly five received placebo; per-sample allocation not given. Samples were taken on day 63 after the first vaccine or placebo injection. Vaccine was an Ad26 vector expressing Wuhan-strain SARS-CoV-2 spike. V lost 7 bases and J 0 bases, leaving 7 bases between the germline ends. Per germline, CDR1 DFQATT and CDR2 SNEGSKA (reference sequence). The CDR3 loop spans 11 amino acids. Assay: immunoSEQ multiplex PCR; the TCRdb copy retains only in-frame clones and omits some. This sample has approximately 420,000 clones, with 85% to 90% found just once.

This clonotype originated in a person between 18 and 65 years old who received the Ad26.COV2.S COVID-19 vaccine or a placebo. The specimen comprised peripheral blood, sampled in a trial of Ad26.COV2.S vaccine versus placebo. The chain uses TRBV20-1 and TRBJ2-7; D perhaps matches TRBD1 (6 bases). The CDR3, as DNA: TGCAGTGGACAGGACTCCTACGAGCAGTACTTC. The encoded protein is CSGQDSYEQYF.